This T cell receptor beta chain was captured in a study of T cells in Graves' hyperthyroidism and ophthalmopathy. RNA transcripts provided the source from which TCR beta CDR3 regions were amplified. RT-PCR in the first round (using the HTBI primer set) targeted the TCR CDR3. Using its own MiXCR run on the multiplex PCR reads, TCRdb lists one record per CDR3 protein. The sample shows hundreds of thousands of distinct CDR3 sequences, 16% of them seen only once. Germline V gives CDR1 MGHRA, CDR2 YSYEKL. V lost 1 base and J lost 8, with 11 bases in between. The CDR3 has 14 amino acids. The clonotype originates from a young woman with Graves' hyperthyroidism. Sample: blood. The rearrangement uses TRBV4-1 and TRBJ1-4, with D perhaps TRBD1 (5 bases). Here the CDR3 DNA reads TGCGCCAGCAGCCAAGTCGGGACTGGGGAAAAACTGTTTTTT. Amino acid sequence: CASSQVGTGEKLFF.